This TCR beta chain was recorded in a study of control samples from healthy donors and cancer patients. The method was immunoSEQ multiplex PCR; TCRdb's version includes in-frame clones alone and lacks a portion of them. The sample lists 60,000 to 75,000 clones, approximately 89% occurring once. V dropped 7 bases and J dropped 8 bases, with 12 bases sitting between them. The CDR3 totals 12 residues. Germline V gene lookup returns CDR1 SNHLY and CDR2 FYNNEI. This sequence was found in a man aged 55 to 70 with colorectal cancer. The sequenced sample consisted of PBMCs. This rearrangement joins TRBV2 to TRBJ2-1, with a weak D call TRBD1 (7 bases). The CDR3 DNA reads TGTGCCAGCAAAACAGGGGAGGATGAGCAGTTCTTC. Its protein product is CASKTGEDEQFF.